Below, 10 T cell receptor beta chains from the same sample are listed, as sequenced in a study of shared T cell receptors in the human thymus listed by TCRdb under 2021. To prepare the library, the immunoSEQ multiplex PCR assay was applied. TCRdb took this table from immuneACCESS and kept in-frame rearrangements with V and J called. Such tables lack part of the clones; where checked against another copy, unresolved V genes explain under half of the gap, and the rest is unexplained. The table for this sample lists about 660,000 clones; around 87% of them were counted only once. The ten largest clonotypes hold about 0.0094% of the sample. The same specimen was also included in a second study, on human thymus T cells.

Sequencing was carried out using thymocytes. The receptors were gathered from a boy younger than two with a congenital heart defect. Donor details come from another sample of the same person, matched by shared clones.

The rearrangement joins TRBV11-2 to TRBJ2-1; D possibly corresponds to TRBD1 (5 bases). The V and J ends lost 6 bases and 6 bases respectively, with 18 bases between them. Germline V gives CDR1 SGHAT, CDR2 FQNNGV. The CDR3 has 15 residues. As DNA, the CDR3 is TGTGCCAGCAGGGCCCCAGGGTTACGTCCCAATGAGCAGTTCTTC. As protein: CASRAPGLRPNEQFF. Combining the CDR3 with reference TRBV11-2 and TRBJ2-1 gives the whole variable domain EAGVAQSPRYKIIEKRQSVAFWCNPISGHATLYWYQQILGQGPKLLIQFQNNGVVDDSQLPKDRFSAERLKGVDSTLKIQPAKLEDSAVYLCASRAPGLRPNEQFFGPGTRLTVL.

The chain carries TRBV7-2 and TRBJ2-1, with 9 bases identical to TRBD2. Germline assignment: CDR1 SGHTA and CDR2 FQGNSA. The CDR3 contains 17 residues. Losses at the gene ends were 4 bases for V and 0 bases for J; bases not matched to a gene: 7. The CDR3 here is CASSSGLASSSYNEQFF. The CDR3 nucleotides read TGTGCCAGCAGCTCGGGACTAGCAAGTAGCTCCTACAATGAGCAGTTCTTC.

This rearrangement joins TRBV18 to TRBJ2-7; 7 bases fit TRBD1. After removal of 1 base from V and 5 bases from J, the junction contained 8 bases not matched to a gene. CDR1 is KGHSH, CDR2 LQKENI, per germline. The CDR3 has 15 amino acids. CDR3: CASSPRRQGENEQYF. CDR3 bases: TGTGCCAGCTCACCACGGCGACAGGGAGAAAACGAGCAGTACTTC.

This clone showed up just a few times. V usage is TRBV7-6 and J usage is TRBJ2-1; weak D call: TRBD1 (6 bases). The germline V gene has CDR1 SGHVS and CDR2 FNYEAQ. CDR3 length: 19 amino acids. V gave up 1 base and J gave up 4 bases, with 23 bases separating them. The CDR3: CASSLDSGQPATSYNEQFF. The CDR3 region has the DNA TGTGCCAGCAGCTTAGATTCTGGACAGCCAGCTACGTCGTACAATGAGCAGTTCTTC.

Points on this clone: The germline gene is not matched at one end of the junction; a read error may be the cause. The V gene is TRBV7-6, the J gene TRBJ2-7; 8 bases map to TRBD2. Germline assignment: CDR1 SGHVS and CDR2 FNYEAQ. The CDR3 contains 14 residues. The CDR3 DNA is TGTGCCACCAGCGCGGGGGGAGGCTCCTACGAGCAGTACTTC. This encodes CATSAGGGSYEQYF.

This chain joins TRBV19 and TRBJ1-2; the D is unclear. Between the trimmed V and J ends, which lost 4 bases and 8 bases, there was a span of 20 bases. The CDR3 has 15 residues. The germline gives CDR1 LNHDA, CDR2 SQIVND (reference sequence). DNA of the CDR3: TGTGCCAGTAGTAAAATTCAAGTCTCCACCGAGGGCTACACCTTC. Amino acids: CASSKIQVSTEGYTF.

The chain carries TRBV5-5 and TRBJ2-1; 14 bases line up with TRBD2. Germline V gives CDR1 SGHKS, CDR2 YYEKEE (reference sequence). This CDR3 is built from 17 residues. J lost 9 bases, V lost 4 bases, and 12 bases had no gene match. CDR3 DNA sequence: TGTGCCAGCAGCCCGAGGGGGACTAGCGGGAGTTTAGGTGAGCAGTTCTTC. Its protein product is CASSPRGTSGSLGEQFF. Full variable domain (rest looked up from reference TRBV5-5 and TRBJ2-1): DAGVTQSPTHLIKTRGQQVTLRCSPISGHKSVSWYQQVLGQGPQFIFQYYEKEERGRGNFPDRFSARQFPNYSSELNVNALLLGDSALYLCASSPRGTSGSLGEQFFGPGTRLTVL.

The J gene is TRBJ2-5, the V gene TRBV7-9, with 8 bases matching TRBD2. J lost 5 bases, V lost 3 bases, and 8 bases had no gene match. The CDR3 sequence is 15 residues long. In germline, CDR1 is SEHNR, CDR2 FQNEAQ (reference sequence). CDR3 sequence reads: CASSFGSAGAETQYF. The CDR3 DNA reads TGTGCCAGCAGCTTTGGCTCAGCGGGAGCCGAGACCCAGTACTTC.

This chain connects TRBV14 to TRBJ2-7; possibly TRBD1 for D (5 bases). The CDR3 spans 13 residues. Trimming took 3 bases from V and 3 from J, leaving 9 bases between them. Germline V gene sequence: CDR1 SGHDN, CDR2 FVKESK. Here the CDR3 DNA reads TGTGCCAGCAGCCATGGCAGGGACTACGAGCAGTACTTC. Translating gives CASSHGRDYEQYF.

The chain is built from TRBV5-1 and TRBJ2-3; tentatively, D is TRBD1 (5 bases). The CDR3 covers 15 residues. The germline V and J ends were trimmed by 0 bases and 0 bases, with 8 bases remaining between them. The germline V gene has CDR1 SGHRS and CDR2 YFSETQ. CDR3 nucleotides: TGCGCCAGCAGCTTGGTAGGGGTCAGCACAGATACGCAGTATTTT. Its protein product is CASSLVGVSTDTQYF.